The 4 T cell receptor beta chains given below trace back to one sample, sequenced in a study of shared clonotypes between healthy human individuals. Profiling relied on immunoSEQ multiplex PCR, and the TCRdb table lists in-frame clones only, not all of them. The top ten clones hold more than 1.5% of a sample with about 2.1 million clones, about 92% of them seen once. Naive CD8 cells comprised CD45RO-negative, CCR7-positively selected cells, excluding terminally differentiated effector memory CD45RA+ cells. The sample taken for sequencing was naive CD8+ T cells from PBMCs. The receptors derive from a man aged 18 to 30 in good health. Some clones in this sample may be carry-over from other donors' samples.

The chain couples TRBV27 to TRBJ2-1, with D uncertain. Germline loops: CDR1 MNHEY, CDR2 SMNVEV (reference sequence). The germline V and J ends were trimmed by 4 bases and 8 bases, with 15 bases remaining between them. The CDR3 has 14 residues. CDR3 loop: CASSSFTGRDEQFF. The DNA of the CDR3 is TGTGCCAGCAGTTCTTTCACTGGAAGAGATGAGCAGTTCTTC.

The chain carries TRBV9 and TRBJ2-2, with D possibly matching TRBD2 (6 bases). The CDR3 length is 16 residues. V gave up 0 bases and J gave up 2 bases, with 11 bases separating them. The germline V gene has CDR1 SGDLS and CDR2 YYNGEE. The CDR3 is CASSVDGGFNTGELFF. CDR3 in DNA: TGTGCCAGCAGCGTAGATGGAGGGTTTAACACCGGGGAGCTGTTTTTT.

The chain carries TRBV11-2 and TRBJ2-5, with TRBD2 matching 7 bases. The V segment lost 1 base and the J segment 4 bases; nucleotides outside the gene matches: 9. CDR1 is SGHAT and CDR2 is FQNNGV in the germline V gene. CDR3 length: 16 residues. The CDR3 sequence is CASSLGGLTSRETQYF. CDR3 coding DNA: TGTGCCAGCAGCTTAGGCGGCCTGACTAGCAGAGAGACCCAGTACTTC.

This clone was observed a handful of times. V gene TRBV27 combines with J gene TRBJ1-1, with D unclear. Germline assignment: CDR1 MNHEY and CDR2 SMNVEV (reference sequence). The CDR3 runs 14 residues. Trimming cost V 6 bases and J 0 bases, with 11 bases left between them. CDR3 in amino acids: CASSSLGLNTEAFF. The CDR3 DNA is TGTGCCAGCAGCTCACTTGGGTTGAACACTGAAGCTTTCTTT.